Below, 14 T cell receptor beta chains from the same sample are listed, as sequenced in a study of beta chain features in type 1 diabetes. Study-wide results and limits: Shorter TCRB CDR3s, moderately but significantly so, marked every one of the four CD4+ subsets in Type 1 diabetes patients.

No antigens are known for them. The sequenced template was cDNA made from the entire isolated RNA. Produced via immunoSEQ multiplex PCR; TCRdb's table is partial and in-frame only. The profile shows a few hundred thousand clones, over 9.5% of them singletons. The sample consisted of naive CD4+ T cells from blood. These TCRs come from a woman younger than 30 with type 1 diabetes.

In this sample, this clone turned up a few times. The rearrangement uses TRBV14 and TRBJ1-4, with D possibly being TRBD1 (6 bases). The CDR3 has 13 amino acids. V was trimmed by 2 bases and J by 6 bases, leaving 7 bases between them. Looked up from germline, CDR1 is SGHDN and CDR2 is FVKESK. CDR3 coding DNA: TGTGCCAGCAGCCAAAACAGGGATGAAAAACTGTTTTTT. Its translation is CASSQNRDEKLFF. The variable domain in full, completed from reference TRBV14 and TRBJ1-4, reads EAGVTQFPSHSVIEKGQTVTLRCDPISGHDNLYWYRRVMGKEIKFLLHFVKESKQDESGMPNNRFLAERTGGTYSTLKVQPAELEDSGVYFCASSQNRDEKLFFGSGTQLSVL.

This clone occurred a few times. This rearrangement joins TRBV9 to TRBJ2-1; D uncertain. The CDR3 is 16 amino acids. V lost 3 bases and J 0 bases, leaving 13 bases between the germline ends. From germline, CDR1 is SGDLS and CDR2 YYNGEE. CDR3 amino acids: CASSAESTSSYNEQFF. The CDR3 nucleotides read TGTGCCAGCAGCGCCGAATCGACAAGCTCCTACAATGAGCAGTTCTTC.

This clone has a handful of counts. The gene calls are TRBV4-2 and TRBJ2-5; 9 positions agree with TRBD1. Trimming at V came to 5 bases and at J to 9 bases, leaving 10 bases not matched to a gene. Germline CDR1 LGHNA, CDR2 YNFKEQ. This CDR3 comprises 14 residues. CDR3 coding DNA: TGTGCCAGCAGCACAGGGGGCGGAGGGGACGCCCAGTACTTC. Translating gives CASSTGGGGDAQYF.

This rearrangement joins TRBV14 to TRBJ1-1; D is ambiguous. There are 14 residues in the CDR3. Germline V gives CDR1 SGHDN, CDR2 FVKESK. V was pared by 5 bases and J by 5 bases, with 15 bases between. The CDR3 protein is CASSAGMGYTEAFF. The CDR3 DNA reads as TGTGCCAGCAGCGCGGGGATGGGGTATACTGAAGCTTTCTTT.

V usage is TRBV7-2 and J usage is TRBJ2-7; TRBD2 matches at 9 bases. V trimming: 6 bases; J trimming: 7 bases; junction bases outside the gene matches: 7. Germline CDR1 reads SGHTA; CDR2 reads FQGNSA. The CDR3 spans 13 residues. The DNA for the CDR3 is TGTGCCAGCAGTCCACTAGCGGGCAGTGAGCAGTACTTC. Its translation is CASSPLAGSEQYF.

This sequence joins TRBV10-2 and TRBJ1-2; unclear D gene. Germline CDR1 WSHSY, CDR2 SAAADI. This CDR3 has 17 amino acids. Trimming pared 3 bases from V and 4 bases from J, leaving 21 bases between. CDR3 nucleotides: TGCGCCAGCAGTGACTCTCCCCTTACAGCGGCGGGCTATGGCTACACCTTC. This translates into CASSDSPLTAAGYGYTF.

This rearrangement joins TRBV9 to TRBJ1-4; D not certain. The CDR3 is 13 residues long. Trimming shortened V by 3 bases and J by 6 bases, and 9 bases separated the two germline ends. CDR1 and CDR2 from the germline V gene are SGDLS and YYNGEE. The CDR3 here is CASSGGIDEKLFF. CDR3 bases: TGTGCCAGCAGCGGCGGGATCGATGAAAAACTGTTTTTT.

CDR3 DNA sequence: TGTGCCAGCAGCTCGGGACTTCGGGGCGGCTACACCTTC. Its protein is CASSSGLRGGYTF. This rearrangement joins TRBV11-2 to TRBJ1-2, with D possibly matching TRBD1 (5 bases). V lost 4 bases and J 8 bases, leaving 14 bases between the germline ends. Germline V CDR1 and CDR2: SGHAT, FQNNGV. The length of the CDR3 is 13 residues.

The chain combines TRBV5-1 with TRBJ2-4; 9 bases agree with TRBD2. V dropped 4 bases and J dropped 9; count of bases not matched to a gene: 14. The CDR3 sequence is 16 residues long. The V gene's germline CDR1 is SGHRS and CDR2 YFSETQ. The CDR3 DNA reads TGCGCCAGCAGCCTCGATTCCTTAGCGGGAGTACGCATTCAGTACTTC. This gives the protein CASSLDSLAGVRIQYF.

There are a few counts of this clone. J is TRBJ1-2 and V is TRBV9; TRBD1 agrees at 7 bases. Germline assignment: CDR1 SGDLS and CDR2 YYNGEE. V dropped 0 bases and J dropped 3; count of bases not matched to a gene: 2. The CDR3 runs to 14 residues. The CDR3 nucleotides read TGTGCCAGCAGCGTAGACAGGGGCGACTATGGCTACACCTTC. Translation gives CASSVDRGDYGYTF.

This clone has only a few counts. The gene calls are TRBV29-1 and TRBJ2-7; TRBD1 matches at 7 bases. The junction had 6 bases not matched to a gene; V was cut back by 4 bases and J by 6 bases. From germline, CDR1 is SQVTM and CDR2 ANQGSEA. This CDR3 spans 12 amino acids. Here the CDR3 reads CSVVTAGGEQYF. DNA for the CDR3: TGCAGCGTTGTAACGGCAGGGGGCGAGCAGTACTTC.

This clone has just a few counts. The rearrangement uses TRBV4-2 and TRBJ1-2; D remains unclear. The germline V gene has CDR1 LGHNA and CDR2 YNFKEQ. V lost 4 bases to trimming and J lost 8 bases, with 14 bases between them. The CDR3 consists of 13 residues. The CDR3 spells CASSPDQVAGYTF. CDR3 bases: TGTGCCAGCAGCCCCGACCAGGTGGCCGGCTACACCTTC.

This chain connects TRBV5-6 to TRBJ2-1; weak D call: TRBD2 (7 bases). Germline values: CDR1 SGHDT, CDR2 YYEEEE. The CDR3 covers 15 residues. V was pared by 5 bases and J by 1 base, with 13 bases between. CDR3 bases: TGTGCCAGCAGGGGGGCGGGGGAGTCCTACAATGAGCAGTTCTTC. The encoded protein is CASRGAGESYNEQFF.

This clone came up once. The chain has TRBV18 and TRBJ1-2, with D perhaps matching TRBD1 (6 bases). Germline CDR1 KGHSH, CDR2 LQKENI. There are 16 residues in the CDR3. The V gene lost 2 bases and the J gene lost 2 bases, with 15 bases spanning the gap. As DNA, the CDR3 is TGTGCCAGCTCACCATGGGACACGGGTACGAACTATGGCTACACCTTC. Encoded protein: CASSPWDTGTNYGYTF.